The 12 T cell receptor beta chains below were found in one sample sequenced in a study of blood T cell repertoires in COVID-19. Generated by immunoSEQ multiplex PCR, the TCRdb table keeps only in-frame clones and is missing some. The data show 300,000 to 350,000 clones, roughly nine tenths seen once. The sequencing input was peripheral blood. These receptors originate from a man between 18 and 35 years old with active or convalescent COVID-19.

This chain links TRBV7-2 with TRBJ1-5; D ambiguous. V was cut by 1 base and J by 1 base, with 8 bases left in between. Germline values: CDR1 SGHTA, CDR2 FQGNSA. The CDR3 covers 15 residues. The CDR3 DNA is TGTGCCAGCAGCTTAGGGAGTGCCAGCAATCAGCCCCAGCATTTT. Translation gives CASSLGSASNQPQHF.

This clone has only one observation. J is TRBJ1-5 and V is TRBV3-1 (or the pseudogene TRBV3-2), with 10 bases fitting TRBD1. The CDR3 has 14 residues. V was clipped by 4 bases and J by 7 bases; unmatched bases: 4. The germline V gene encodes CDR1 LGHDT and CDR2 YNNKEL (reference sequence). Here the CDR3 reads CASSPRTGGQPQHF. The CDR3 nucleotides are TGTGCCAGCAGCCCTAGGACAGGGGGACAGCCCCAGCATTTT.

The gene calls are TRBV2 and TRBJ1-5, with TRBD1 matching over 9 bases. Germline trimming cut 6 bases from V and 4 bases from J; bases unmatched to any gene: 4. Germline V gene sequence: CDR1 SNHLY, CDR2 FYNNEI. This CDR3 comprises 14 residues. CDR3 DNA: TGTGCCAGCAGAAACAGGGGGCTGAATCAGCCCCAGCATTTT. Translation gives CASRNRGLNQPQHF.

This sequence joins TRBV18 and TRBJ2-2; 7 bases match TRBD2. This CDR3 has 16 residues. After removal of 5 bases from V and 0 bases from J, the junction contained 6 bases not matched to a gene. Looked up from germline, CDR1 is KGHSH and CDR2 is LQKENI. The chain's CDR3 is CASSTSGNANTGELFF. CDR3 coding DNA: TGTGCCAGCTCAACCAGCGGGAACGCGAACACCGGGGAGCTGTTTTTT.

This chain's CDR3 is CASSSGGGVGYGYTF. CDR3 bases: TGCGCCAGCAGCTCGGGTGGCGGGGTGGGCTATGGCTACACCTTC. The J gene is TRBJ1-2, the V gene TRBV5-1; D call uncertain. The CDR3 extends over 15 amino acids. Germline-derived CDR1 and CDR2 are SGHRS and YFSETQ. V was shortened by 3 bases and J by 4 bases, with 16 bases between the two germline ends.

The chain's CDR3 is CASSIPSSSYNEQFF. CDR3 coding DNA: TGTGCCAGTAGTATCCCTTCGAGCTCCTACAATGAGCAGTTCTTC. This chain connects TRBV19 to TRBJ2-1, with D unresolved. The ends were cut back, 3 bases at V and 0 bases at J, with 9 bases in the middle. The CDR3 covers 15 residues. CDR1 and CDR2 (germline): LNHDA, SQIVND (reference sequence).

The rearrangement uses TRBV5-1 and TRBJ2-3, with TRBD2 matching over 10 bases. The junction had 12 bases not matched to a gene; V was cut back by 4 bases and J by 1 base. Per the germline V gene, CDR1 is SGHRS and CDR2 is YFSETQ. CDR3 length: 18 residues. The CDR3 sequence is CASSRTSLAGEGTDTQYF. CDR3 nucleotides: TGCGCCAGCAGCAGAACTTCCCTAGCGGGAGAGGGCACAGATACGCAGTATTTT.

This clone was seen a single time. This same CDR3 is encoded by further DNA sequences in the sample. The chain uses TRBV12-3 or TRBV12-4 and TRBJ2-5; D is ambiguous. Trimming pared 3 bases from V and 5 bases from J, leaving 4 bases between. CDR3 length: 11 amino acids. Here the CDR3 DNA reads TGTGCCAGCAGTTTTAGCGAGACCCAGTACTTC. This encodes CASSFSETQYF.

The chain is built from TRBV27 and TRBJ1-4, with TRBD1 matching over 7 bases. Trimming took 6 bases from V and 0 from J; bases not matched to a gene: 7. CDR3 length equals 16 residues. In germline, CDR1 is MNHEY, CDR2 SMNVEV (reference sequence). In DNA, the CDR3 is TGTGCCAGCAGCCGACAGGGTCCCTCAACTAATGAAAAACTGTTTTTT. Translated: CASSRQGPSTNEKLFF.

The chain has TRBV2 and TRBJ2-7; weak D call: TRBD1 (5 bases). The germline V gene has CDR1 SNHLY and CDR2 FYNNEI. V lost 8 bases and J lost 3, with 14 bases in between. CDR3 length: 13 amino acids. The chain's CDR3 is CASAKVRDYEQYF. CDR3 sequence (DNA): TGTGCCAGCGCCAAGGTCAGGGACTACGAGCAGTACTTC. The variable domain in full, completed from reference TRBV2 and TRBJ2-7, reads EPEVTQTPSHQVTQMGQEVILRCVPISNHLYFYWYRQILGQKVEFLVSFYNNEISEKSEIFDDQFSVERPDGSNFTLKIRSTKLEDSAMYFCASAKVRDYEQYFGPGTRLTVT.

The V call is TRBV27, the J call TRBJ2-3; no reliable D call. Germline V gives CDR1 MNHEY, CDR2 SMNVEV (reference sequence). Trimming removed 0 bases from V and 0 bases from J, with 7 bases in between. The CDR3 runs to 15 residues. In DNA form, the CDR3 reads TGTGCCAGCAGTTTATCTGCAGGTAGCACAGATACGCAGTATTTT. Translating gives CASSLSAGSTDTQYF.

V usage is TRBV6-2 or TRBV6-3 and J usage is TRBJ1-2, with D unresolved. V lost 5 bases, J lost 8 bases, and 12 bases lay in between. The CDR3 has 12 residues. The germline CDR1 and CDR2 sequences are MNHEY and SVGEGT. CDR3 protein: CASSQREGGYTF. The CDR3 coding sequence is TGTGCCAGCAGTCAACGAGAGGGAGGCTACACCTTC.